One sample yielded the 31 T cell receptor beta chains listed below, sequenced in a study of shared clonotypes between healthy human individuals. Sequencing used immunoSEQ multiplex PCR; TCRdb keeps in-frame clones, though not all of them. The sample shows more than 2 million clones, 90% to 95% of them seen only once. Sequenced input: naive CD4+ T cells sorted from blood. Sample subset: CD45RA+ positively selected. These receptors came from a man between 18 and 29 years old in good health.

This sequence joins TRBV2 and TRBJ2-3, with TRBD1 matching 9 bases. The germline V gene encodes CDR1 SNHLY and CDR2 FYNNEI. The CDR3 sequence is 14 residues long. Trimming at V came to 6 bases and at J to 6 bases, leaving 7 bases not matched to a gene. The CDR3 DNA follows: TGTGCCAGCAGCGGACAGGGGAGTAGGGATACGCAGTATTTT. Its translation: CASSGQGSRDTQYF.

The count of this clone is one. The genes are TRBV2 and TRBJ1-5; the D is unclear. The CDR3 extends over 11 amino acids. Germline CDR1 reads SNHLY; CDR2 reads FYNNEI. V shed 4 bases and J shed 11 bases, with 9 bases lying between them. This CDR3 is CASSGQSTQHF. As DNA, the CDR3 is TGTGCCAGCAGTGGTCAGTCTACCCAGCATTTT.

The chain joins TRBV7-9 to TRBJ1-4; D gene ambiguous. V was pared by 7 bases and J by 10 bases, with 31 bases between. This CDR3 has 18 residues. Germline V lookup: CDR1 SEHNR, CDR2 FQNEAQ (reference sequence). This CDR3 is CASTQGNSDWTAPGKLFF. The CDR3 bases are TGTGCCAGCACTCAAGGGAATTCAGACTGGACGGCGCCGGGAAAACTGTTTTTT.

The chain has TRBV5-1 and TRBJ2-5; D possibly uses TRBD1 or TRBD2 (6 bases each). V was clipped by 6 bases and J by 3 bases, with 18 bases between them. In germline, CDR1 is SGHRS, CDR2 YFSETQ. The CDR3 is 15 amino acids. CDR3 sequence: CASTKGGNSEETQYF. Here the CDR3 DNA reads TGCGCCAGCACGAAAGGGGGGAACTCTGAAGAGACCCAGTACTTC.

This sequence joins TRBV5-1 and TRBJ1-4; D perhaps matches TRBD1 (5 bases). This CDR3 comprises 16 residues. Trimming took 3 bases from V and 3 from J, leaving 15 bases between them. CDR1 is SGHRS and CDR2 is YFSETQ in the germline V gene. The CDR3 DNA sequence: TGCGCCAGCAGCTCCGGGTCAGGGTCGGCTAATGAAAAACTGTTTTTT. Its protein product is CASSSGSGSANEKLFF. Full variable domain (outside the CDR3, taken from reference TRBV5-1 and TRBJ1-4): KAGVTQTPRYLIKTRGQQVTLSCSPISGHRSVSWYQQTPGQGLQFLFEYFSETQRNKGNFPGRFSGRQFSNSRSEMNVSTLELGDSALYLCASSSGSGSANEKLFFGSGTQLSVL.

In the case of this clone: A read error may explain this, as a much larger clone is one base away. The chain links TRBV4-1 to TRBJ1-5; D unclear. CDR1 and CDR2 from the germline V gene are MGHRA and YSYEKL. V shed 0 bases and J shed 7 bases, with 10 bases lying between them. The CDR3 has 14 amino acids. DNA for the CDR3: TGCGCCAGCAGCCAAGAAATGAATGGGCAGCCCCAGCATTTT. Translated, it gives CASSQEMNGQPQHF.

In the case of this clone: The same CDR3 can be traced to other DNA sequences in this sample. The rearrangement links TRBV7-8 to TRBJ2-7, with 9 bases aligning to TRBD2. V gave up 5 bases and J gave up 3 bases; unmatched junction bases: 5. Germline lookup yields CDR1 SGHVS and CDR2 FQNEAQ. The CDR3 sequence is 14 residues long. The CDR3 DNA reads TGTGCCAGCAGCCTGACTAGCGGCAGCTACGAGCAGTACTTC. It encodes CASSLTSGSYEQYF.

The gene calls are TRBV5-1 and TRBJ2-5, with 12 bases lining up with TRBD2. CDR3 size: 18 residues. Unmatched junction bases numbered 10, after V lost 4 bases and J lost 0 bases. Germline V lookup: CDR1 SGHRS, CDR2 YFSETQ. CDR3 DNA sequence: TGCGCCAGCAGCCCCTACTGGACTAGCGGGAAATACCAAGAGACCCAGTACTTC. It codes for CASSPYWTSGKYQETQYF.

The chain is built from TRBV19 and TRBJ2-5; D remains unclear. CDR3 length equals 16 residues. Deletions cut 3 bases from V and 2 bases from J, with 16 bases between. Germline assignment: CDR1 LNHDA and CDR2 SQIVND (reference sequence). CDR3 sequence reads: CASSIGPARLQETQYF. DNA for the CDR3: TGTGCCAGTAGTATCGGTCCCGCCAGGCTTCAAGAGACCCAGTACTTC.

The gene calls are TRBV29-1 and TRBJ2-7; D is perhaps TRBD1 (6 bases). The CDR3 runs to 14 residues. The germline V gene encodes CDR1 SQVTM and CDR2 ANQGSEA. Trimming cost V 1 base and J 2 bases, with 12 bases left between them. The CDR3 bases are TGCAGCGTTGAAGGGGAAGGACAGACCTACGAGCAGTACTTC. Its protein product is CSVEGEGQTYEQYF.

The rearrangement joins TRBV27 to TRBJ1-2, with 8 bases matching TRBD1. In germline, CDR1 is MNHEY, CDR2 SMNVEV (reference sequence). There are 15 residues in the CDR3. The junction had 8 bases not matched to a gene; V was cut back by 3 bases and J by 5 bases. The CDR3 DNA sequence: TGTGCCAGCAGTTTTGGGACAGGTCCTAGGTATGGCTACACCTTC. Its translation is CASSFGTGPRYGYTF.

The chain uses TRBV5-1 and TRBJ2-2; 7 bases are a match to TRBD1. This CDR3 is built from 15 residues. The V gene's germline CDR1 is SGHRS and CDR2 YFSETQ. Trimming at V came to 4 bases and at J to 3 bases, leaving 6 bases not matched to a gene. CDR3: CASSMTGLDTGELFF. CDR3 in DNA: TGCGCCAGCAGCATGACAGGGTTGGACACCGGGGAGCTGTTTTTT. The entire variable domain, with the rest obtained from reference TRBV5-1 and TRBJ2-2, is as follows: KAGVTQTPRYLIKTRGQQVTLSCSPISGHRSVSWYQQTPGQGLQFLFEYFSETQRNKGNFPGRFSGRQFSNSRSEMNVSTLELGDSALYLCASSMTGLDTGELFFGEGSRLTVL.

Concerning this clone itself: The same CDR3 is also encoded by other DNA sequences in this sample. The CDR3 spells CASSQGLAGVYEQYF. The CDR3 DNA is TGCGCCAGCAGCCAAGGGCTAGCGGGAGTCTACGAGCAGTACTTC. The chain couples TRBV4-3 to TRBJ2-7, with 10 positions matching TRBD2. The CDR3 sequence is 15 residues long. Germline lookup yields CDR1 LGHNA and CDR2 YSLEER. V lost 1 base to trimming and J lost 3 bases; unmatched junction nucleotides: 3.

The V and J genes are TRBV28 and TRBJ1-2; D may be TRBD1 (6 bases). Germline V gives CDR1 MDHEN, CDR2 SYDVKM. The CDR3 is made up of 16 amino acids. The V end was cut by 2 bases, the J end by 1 base, with 14 bases between. As DNA, the CDR3 is TGTGCCAGCAGTTTAAGGGCGGGGGCTATTAACTATGGCTACACCTTC. It encodes CASSLRAGAINYGYTF.

In the case of this clone: Within the sample, other DNA sequences also encode this same CDR3. The chain is built from TRBV7-9 and TRBJ1-3; D unresolved. V was shortened by 5 bases and J by 4 bases, with 9 bases between the two germline ends. The CDR3 has 13 amino acids. Germline CDR1 is SEHNR and CDR2 is FQNEAQ (reference sequence). CDR3: CASSRGSGNTIYF. CDR3 sequence (DNA): TGTGCCAGCAGCCGCGGGTCCGGAAACACCATATATTTT.

Notes on this clone: The identical CDR3 is also encoded by other nucleotide sequences in the sample. This chain connects TRBV9 to TRBJ1-3; no definite D call. Germline CDR1 SGDLS, CDR2 YYNGEE. This CDR3 has 14 amino acids. Trimming left V 4 bases short and J 3 bases short, with 11 bases between. The DNA of the CDR3 is TGTGCCAGCAGCCCCACAGCGGGTGGAAACACCATATATTTT. As protein: CASSPTAGGNTIYF.

Remarks on this clone: This CDR3 is also generated by other DNA sequences in the sample. The chain is built from TRBV7-2 and TRBJ2-3; 7 bases align to TRBD2. This CDR3 region has 15 residues. The germline gives CDR1 SGHTA, CDR2 FQGNSA. J was trimmed by 0 bases and V by 1 base; bases with no gene match: 1. CDR3 amino acids: CASSLVGGSTDTQYF. CDR3 nucleotides: TGTGCCAGCAGCTTAGTCGGGGGGAGCACAGATACGCAGTATTTT.

The V gene is TRBV5-6, the J gene TRBJ2-7; D unresolved. CDR3 length: 12 amino acids. Germline V lookup: CDR1 SGHDT, CDR2 YYEEEE. The V and J ends lost 0 bases and 3 bases respectively, with 4 bases between them. The CDR3 region is CASSLDNYEQYF. For the CDR3, the DNA is TGTGCCAGCAGCTTGGACAACTACGAGCAGTACTTC.

The chain has TRBV20-1 and TRBJ1-4; no clear D gene. Trimming removed 5 bases at V and 7 bases at J, with 8 bases between. The CDR3 has 11 residues. CDR1 DFQATT and CDR2 SNEGSKA come from the germline V gene (reference sequence). The CDR3 loop is CSAFRVEKLFF. The CDR3 DNA sequence: TGCAGTGCTTTCCGTGTTGAAAAACTGTTTTTT.

The chain is built from TRBV6-5 and TRBJ2-3; no clear D. The ends were cut back, 0 bases at V and 1 base at J, with 8 bases in the middle. CDR1 and CDR2 (germline): MNHEY, SVGAGI. The CDR3 covers 15 residues. The CDR3 region has the DNA TGTGCCAGCAGTTACTCGTGGGGTGGCACAGATACGCAGTATTTT. Translated: CASSYSWGGTDTQYF.

The V call is TRBV5-4, the J call TRBJ1-2; unclear D gene. Trimming left V 8 bases short and J 2 bases short, with 19 bases between. Germline loops: CDR1 SGHNT, CDR2 YYREEE (reference sequence). CDR3 length equals 15 residues. The CDR3 DNA follows: TGTGCCAGTTCCCTTCGATCCGGGCTCAACTATGGCTACACCTTC. Protein product: CASSLRSGLNYGYTF.

Concerning this clone: This specimen includes other DNA sequences encoding the same CDR3. The CDR3 here is CASSEALGGYTF. The CDR3, as DNA: TGTGCCAGCAGTGAAGCGCTTGGAGGCTACACCTTC. The gene calls are TRBV2 and TRBJ1-2; D not resolved. Trimming left V 0 bases short and J 8 bases short, with 7 bases between. This CDR3 region has 12 residues. The germline CDR1 and CDR2 sequences are SNHLY and FYNNEI. Complete variable domain (other parts from reference TRBV2 and TRBJ1-2): EPEVTQTPSHQVTQMGQEVILRCVPISNHLYFYWYRQILGQKVEFLVSFYNNEISEKSEIFDDQFSVERPDGSNFTLKIRSTKLEDSAMYFCASSEALGGYTFGSGTRLTVV.

The rearrangement uses TRBV6-4 and TRBJ2-1; 9 bases agree with TRBD2. V lost 5 bases and J lost 6; bases outside the gene matches: 5. The CDR3 length is 14 residues. The germline V gene encodes CDR1 MRHNA and CDR2 SNTAGT. The CDR3: CASSRLAGLNEQFF. CDR3 bases: TGTGCCAGCAGTCGGCTAGCGGGGCTCAATGAGCAGTTCTTC.

V gene TRBV2 combines with J gene TRBJ2-4; D may be TRBD1 (6 bases). Trimming cost V 2 bases and J 7 bases, with 15 bases left between them. CDR3 size: 15 residues. The germline V gene has CDR1 SNHLY and CDR2 FYNNEI. DNA for the CDR3: TGTGCCAGCAGTGAACCGGCAGGGGTGGGGAACATTCAGTACTTC. It codes for CASSEPAGVGNIQYF.

The V gene is TRBV30, the J gene TRBJ1-1; D is undetermined. The CDR3 consists of 14 residues. Trimming took 4 bases from V and 2 from J, leaving 14 bases between them. CDR1 and CDR2 (germline): GTSNPN, SVGIG (reference sequence). The CDR3 DNA follows: TGTGCCTGGAACATTCGGAATTTTAACACTGAAGCTTTCTTT. Its protein product is CAWNIRNFNTEAFF.

The gene calls are TRBV6-6 and TRBJ2-5, with D uncertain. Trimming removed 6 bases from V and 0 bases from J, with 11 bases in between. The germline V gene has CDR1 MNHNY and CDR2 SVGAGI (reference sequence). The CDR3 totals 14 residues. CDR3: CASRTTGYQETQYF. In nucleotides, the CDR3 is TGTGCCAGCAGAACGACCGGGTACCAAGAGACCCAGTACTTC.

V is TRBV6-1 and J is TRBJ1-2; D unresolved. V was pared by 8 bases and J by 2 bases, with 15 bases between. CDR3 size: 14 residues. Germline V lookup: CDR1 MNHNS, CDR2 SASEGT. The CDR3 nucleotides read TGTGCCAGCGGGATGGGGTTAGGGAACTATGGCTACACCTTC. As protein: CASGMGLGNYGYTF.

A remark on this clone: The sample has other DNA sequences that encode this CDR3 too. The chain combines TRBV2 with TRBJ2-7; D possibly corresponds to TRBD1 (6 bases). The CDR3 runs 11 residues. Germline CDR1 is SNHLY and CDR2 is FYNNEI. Trimming pared 6 bases from V and 5 bases from J, leaving 8 bases between. CDR3 DNA: TGTGCCAGCAGAACAGGGAACGAGCAGTACTTC. Its protein is CASRTGNEQYF.

The genes are TRBV2 and TRBJ2-3, with 9 bases identical to TRBD2. CDR1 and CDR2 from the germline V gene are SNHLY and FYNNEI. CDR3 length: 13 amino acids. After removal of 4 bases from V and 5 bases from J, the junction contained 1 base not matched to a gene. The CDR3 protein is CASSGTSVDTQYF. The CDR3 DNA follows: TGTGCCAGCAGTGGGACTAGCGTAGATACGCAGTATTTT.

V usage is TRBV30 and J usage is TRBJ2-5, with 12 bases lining up with TRBD2. This CDR3 spans 15 amino acids. Losses at the gene ends were 2 bases for V and 5 bases for J; bases not matched to a gene: 6. CDR1 is GTSNPN and CDR2 is SVGIG in the germline V gene (reference sequence). The CDR3: CAWSTSGGLSETQYF. In DNA form, the CDR3 reads TGTGCCTGGAGTACTAGCGGGGGGCTTTCGGAGACCCAGTACTTC.

This clone was detected only a few times. The rearrangement uses TRBV9 and TRBJ1-1; 7 bases fit TRBD1. Trimming at V came to 1 base and at J to 5 bases, leaving 5 bases not matched to a gene. Germline V lookup: CDR1 SGDLS, CDR2 YYNGEE. This CDR3 spans 14 amino acids. CDR3 region: CASSVTGEFTEAFF. In DNA form, the CDR3 reads TGTGCCAGCAGCGTAACAGGGGAATTTACTGAAGCTTTCTTT.